This entry describes one T cell receptor beta chain. This clone was detected only a few times. Its antigen remains undetermined. Base qualities were left out, and no much larger clone turns up one base away. The CDR3 holds 15 amino acids from the cysteine to the phenylalanine. The CDR3 DNA has 45 bases and is translated from base 1. CDR1 SGHNT and CDR2 YYREEE are derived from the germline V gene (reference sequence). Ends trimmed: V by 3 bases, J by 9 bases; bases unmatched to a gene: 11. These data belong to a study of beta chain features in type 1 diabetes (dated by TCRdb to the late 2010s). As for the study more broadly: Patients and healthy donors did not differ in mean age, gender distribution, total cell number or subset yield. A total of roughly 100,000,000 sorted cells were examined across all samples, and the number of cells per subset was strongly correlated with RNA yield. The study compared the TCRB repertoires of sorted circulating CD4+ T cell subsets in recently diagnosed type 1 diabetes patients with those in matched healthy donors. Regulatory and stem cell-like memory subsets were isolated from only 8 patients and roughly 8 healthy donors, whereas naive and central memory subsets came from all 30 or so donors.

The entire amount of isolated RNA was reverse transcribed using the High Capacity cDNA Reverse Transcription Kit, so the sequenced TCRB transcripts were expressed ones. Naive, central memory and regulatory T cell samples underwent deep immunoSEQ sequencing, averaging about 3.57 million total reads per sample. After sorted cells were lysed in RLT buffer, RNA was extracted with DNase-treated RNeasy Micro or Mini kits, with the choice depending on cell number. Each cell subset was processed separately to prevent cross-contamination, with patient and healthy donor samples processed together. The immunoSEQ multiplex PCR was used to amplify TCRB sequences from cDNA, generating 87-bp fragments that spanned the CDR3 region. Amplicons were sequenced on the Illumina HiSeq platform. The authors' pipeline ran thus. PCR bias was computationally corrected using synthetic template baselines, reads within Hamming distance 2 were collapsed, and singletons that could not be merged were discarded. Reads were aligned against IMGT to assign V, D and J genes, CDR3 length and insertions or deletions at six rearrangement sites. Within each subset, clonotype counts were normalized to sorted cell number, and only after that were true diversity and Gini coefficients computed with the tcR R package. The overlap coefficient, calculated on TCRB nucleotide sequences, was used to measure repertoire sharing. Drawn from immuneACCESS, this table holds only the in-frame rearrangements with V and J called that TCRdb kept. Clones are partly lost; checked studies trace under half to an unresolved V gene and leave the rest unexplained. V and J calls and clone size are given by that table; D and trimming were obtained from the DNA. This sample lists a few hundred thousand clones; around 13% were detected once. The leading ten clones occupy 6.7% of the sample.

What the authors observed across the whole study: The naive, central memory and regulatory TCRB repertoires appeared to resemble one another more closely among patients than among healthy donors. Patients with type 1 diabetes made fewer insertions and deleted more nucleotides at VDJ recombination sites, implying thymic rearrangement abnormalities. PCR may preferentially amplify shorter templates, but because patient and control samples were amplified and corrected together, any resulting skew would affect both groups equally. Because cDNA was sequenced instead of genomic DNA, activated cells with high expression could be over-represented, although the groups did not differ in activation or CD3 levels. Only small numbers of individuals were included in the HLA sub-analyses, which left unresolved whether HLA type had any influence on TCRB rearrangement. In all four CD4+ subsets, TCRB CDR3 length was moderately but significantly shorter in type 1 diabetes patients.

A single peripheral blood draw of around 0.11 L on average was collected from each donor into heparinised tubes. A BD FACSAria II was used to sort naive, central memory, regulatory and stem cell-like memory CD4+ T cells with a panel that included CD45RO, CCR7, CD25, CD127, CD95 and CD27. All sorted populations exceeded 98% purity. PBMCs were isolated right away by Lymphoprep density gradient centrifugation and were stained directly, without culture. So that batch effects would be minimized, each experiment stained and sorted samples in pairs, pairing one healthy donor with one patient. The chain employs TRBV5-4 and TRBJ2-1, and 8 junctional nucleotides match TRBD2. Input material: central memory CD4+ T cells from blood. The clonotype comes from a man aged 30 to 45 in good health. For the CDR3, the sequence is CASSSPTLADGEQFF. The DNA sequence reads TGTGCCAGCAGCTCCCCGACACTAGCGGACGGTGAGCAGTTCTTC.